This is a list of T cell receptor beta chains from one sample in a study of blood T cell repertoires in COVID-19. Here immunoSEQ multiplex PCR was the method, and the copy in TCRdb shows in-frame clones only, minus some. The table has under 200,000 clones, around 82% seen once. The material sequenced was peripheral blood. The source is a woman aged 80 or over with acute or convalescent COVID-19. Both conserved end residues are trimmed from each CDR3. Fields, in order: clone size, V gene, CDR3 protein. The size entry is marked missing in some rows and otherwise reads once, few, many or a size class.

abundance: NA
v_gene: TRBV28
CDR3aa: ASRIPGQAYEQY

abundance: NA
v_gene: TRBV5-4
CDR3aa: ASSLVLETNYGYT

abundance: NA
v_gene: TRBV7-6
CDR3aa: ASSSIAGGGDTQY

abundance: NA
v_gene: TRBV19
CDR3aa: ASRGGERTEAF

abundance: NA
v_gene: TRBV11-2
CDR3aa: ASSLERGIIYGYT

abundance: NA
v_gene: TRBV30
CDR3aa: ALPQRGYGANVLT

abundance: NA
v_gene: TRBV19
CDR3aa: ASGTGGKRNEKLF

abundance: NA
v_gene: TRBV19
CDR3aa: ASSIGQLNTEAF

abundance: NA
v_gene: TRBV6-5
CDR3aa: ATRTQTSGSVEQF

abundance: NA
v_gene: TRBV5-1
CDR3aa: ASSSGLAGGKPSTDTQY

abundance: NA
v_gene: TRBV7-6
CDR3aa: ASSLGGQGAYEQY

abundance: NA
v_gene: TRBV7-9
CDR3aa: ASSLVGVGDTQY

abundance: once
v_gene: TRBV7-2
CDR3aa: ASSSGQGNINEQF

abundance: once
v_gene: TRBV11-2
CDR3aa: ASSHGTSEIETQY

abundance: NA
v_gene: TRBV2
CDR3aa: ASAGRTYNEQF

abundance: NA
v_gene: TRBV5-1
CDR3aa: ASRLTGPNTEAF

abundance: NA
v_gene: TRBV30
CDR3aa: ACGQGANEQF

abundance: NA
v_gene: TRBV2
CDR3aa: ASSWSHSTDTQY

abundance: NA
v_gene: TRBV5-1
CDR3aa: ASSFDRGLEQY

abundance: NA
v_gene: TRBV5-4
CDR3aa: ASSQGQGNTGELF

abundance: NA
v_gene: TRBV18
CDR3aa: ASSPGTGFDTQY

abundance: once
v_gene: TRBV19
CDR3aa: ASSPGGETQY

abundance: NA
v_gene: TRBV12-3/TRBV12-4
CDR3aa: ASSSVDTQY

abundance: NA
v_gene: TRBV5-8
CDR3aa: ASSSVLYTQY

abundance: once
v_gene: TRBV19
CDR3aa: ASEQGRDNQPQH

abundance: NA
v_gene: TRBV6-2/TRBV6-3
CDR3aa: ASSYTGGRTEAF

abundance: few
v_gene: TRBV6-5
CDR3aa: ASSTPGQGNTEAF

abundance: NA
v_gene: TRBV19
CDR3aa: ASSDDRAQETQY

abundance: NA
v_gene: TRBV19
CDR3aa: ASRNGGASEQF

abundance: once
v_gene: TRBV7-6
CDR3aa: ASSETVYQETQY

abundance: NA
v_gene: TRBV2
CDR3aa: ASSAQGEETQY

abundance: NA
v_gene: TRBV19
CDR3aa: ASSPGTGETQY

abundance: NA
v_gene: TRBV3-1/TRBV3-2
CDR3aa: ASSQGPGSYNSPLH